The rows below give T cell receptor beta chains drawn from one sample of a study of blood T cell repertoires in COVID-19. Sequencing was performed with immunoSEQ multiplex PCR; in TCRdb, only in-frame clones are kept and a portion is missing. The sample holds about 120,000 clones, roughly 87% seen once. The sequenced sample was peripheral blood. The origin of the receptors is a man older than 75 with active or convalescent COVID-19. The CDR3 runs from the conserved cysteine through the conserved F or W. A D gene is named only where the DNA matches it firmly. Rows give clone size only sometimes, using once, few, many, or a class for an expanded clone.

>TRBJ2-3|TRBD2|NA|TRBV5-3
TGTGCCAGAAGCTGGGGGCGGGAGGGCCTTTTTGCAGATACGCAGTATTTT
CARSWGREGLFADTQYF
>TRBJ1-2|NA|NA|TRBV21-1
TGTGCCAGCAGCCAAGGATCGGGGGGGAACTATGGCTACACCTTC
CASSQGSGGNYGYTF
>TRBJ2-3|TRBD2|NA|TRBV10-3
TGTGCCATCAGTGGACTAGCGGGAGGGGCAGATACGCAGTATTTT
CAISGLAGGADTQYF
>TRBJ2-5|TRBD1|NA|TRBV6-5
TGTGCCAGCAGGGGGACAGGGCTAGAGACCCAGTACTTC
CASRGTGLETQYF
>TRBJ1-2|TRBD1|NA|TRBV6-5
TGTGCCAGCGGACGGGACAGCGGTTACACCTTC
CASGRDSGYTF
>TRBJ1-4|NA|NA|TRBV14
TGTGCCAGCGCTCCTACAGGGATTAATGAAAAACTGTTTTTT
CASAPTGINEKLFF
>TRBJ2-1|NA|NA|TRBV7-3
TGTGCCAGCAGCTTAATGGCAGGCTCCTACAATGAGCAGTTCTTC
CASSLMAGSYNEQFF
>TRBJ2-7|NA|NA|TRBV9
TGTGCCAGCAGCGTCCAAGGGAGTCCCTACGAGCAGTACTTC
CASSVQGSPYEQYF
>TRBJ1-2|TRBD1|NA|TRBV7-2
TGTGCCAGCAGCTTAGGAAGGGACAGAGTCTCTACTAACTATGGCTACACCTTC
CASSLGRDRVSTNYGYTF
>TRBJ1-1|NA|few|TRBV6-5
TGTGCCAGCAGTTACCTTGGGGGAGGGATGAACACTGAAGCTTTCTTT
CASSYLGGGMNTEAFF
>TRBJ2-2|NA|NA|TRBV6-5
TGTGCCAGCACGGTAAACACCGGGGAGCTGTTTTTT
CASTVNTGELFF
>TRBJ1-6|NA|NA|TRBV4-1
TGCGCCAGCAGCCAAGATCCCAGGGCCTATAATTCACCCCTCCACTTT
CASSQDPRAYNSPLHF
>TRBJ1-4|TRBD1|NA|TRBV30
TGTGCCCTTGACAGGGGGAATGAAAAACTGTTTTTT
CALDRGNEKLFF
>TRBJ1-1|NA|NA|TRBV4-2
TGTGCCAGCAGCCAAGGTCCCCACAGTCTTATCGCTGAAGCTTTCTTT
CASSQGPHSLIAEAFF
>TRBJ2-5|TRBD2|NA|TRBV5-4
TGTGCCAGCAGCTCGGTCCGTCAGACTAGCGGGGGTAAAGAGACCCAGTACTTC
CASSSVRQTSGGKETQYF
>TRBJ1-2|NA|NA|TRBV28
TGTGCCAGCAGTTTTCCGGGAGGGAACTATGGCTACACCTTC
CASSFPGGNYGYTF
>TRBJ2-3|TRBD2|once|TRBV2
TGTGCCAGCAGTGATAATGGCGGGGGGAGCACAGATACGCAGTATTTT
CASSDNGGGSTDTQYF
>TRBJ2-5|NA|NA|TRBV18
TGTGCCAGCTCACCGAGTCGGGAGACGGGAGAGACCCAGTACTTC
CASSPSRETGETQYF
>TRBJ1-2|NA|NA|TRBV12-3/TRBV12-4
TGTGCCAGCAGTTCGGCGGGGAGCTATGGCTACACCTTC
CASSSAGSYGYTF
>TRBJ2-1|TRBD2|NA|TRBV7-3
TGTGCCAGCAGCTTACGCGGGAGTATCGATGAGCAGTTCTTC
CASSLRGSIDEQFF
>TRBJ1-5|NA|NA|TRBV10-3
TGTGCCATCAGTGCGGGGCAGACAGGTCAGCCCCAGCATTTT
CAISAGQTGQPQHF
>TRBJ1-2|TRBD1|once|TRBV6-5
TGTGCCAGCGAAACAGGACAGGGGACCTATGGCTACACCTTC
CASETGQGTYGYTF
>TRBJ2-7|TRBD1|NA|TRBV6-4
TGTGCCAGCAGTACCGGGACAGGGTCTCGGGAGCAGTACTTC
CASSTGTGSREQYF
>TRBJ1-4|NA|NA|TRBV5-1
TGCGCCAGCAGCTTGAGTCCCCGGGGGGCTTCCAATGAAAAACTGTTTTTT
CASSLSPRGASNEKLFF
>TRBJ2-2|NA|NA|TRBV6-5
TGTGCCAGCAGTTACCCCCGAAGGGGTTTAACCGGGGAGCTGTTTTTT
CASSYPRRGLTGELFF
>TRBJ2-3|TRBD2|NA|TRBV6-2/TRBV6-3
TGTGCCAGCAGTGACCCAACTAGCGGGGGGCCATACACAGATACGCAGTATTTT
CASSDPTSGGPYTDTQYF
>TRBJ2-3|NA|NA|TRBV15
TGTGCCACCAGCAGAGATCAAGCGGGCGCTCTAGATACGCAGTATTTT
CATSRDQAGALDTQYF
>TRBJ1-1|NA|NA|TRBV5-1
TGCGCCAGCAGCTTGGACAGGGATGGCACTGAAGCTTTCTTT
CASSLDRDGTEAFF
>TRBJ1-1|NA|NA|TRBV30
TGTGCCTGGATTACTCTACCCGGGAACACTGAAGCTTTCTTT
CAWITLPGNTEAFF
>TRBJ1-2|NA|NA|TRBV30
TGTGCCTTGAAAACCATGGTCTTCAGTTATGGCTACACCTTC
CALKTMVFSYGYTF
>TRBJ1-4|NA|NA|TRBV19
TGTGCCAGTAGTCCCGGGGGATTGTCTGCCAATGAAAAACTGTTTTTT
CASSPGGLSANEKLFF
>TRBJ2-1|NA|NA|TRBV10-3
TGTGCCATCAGTGAGGGGGGCTTGTCCCCGCTTAGCTCCTACAATGAGCAGTTCTTC
CAISEGGLSPLSSYNEQFF
>TRBJ2-5|NA|NA|TRBV5-6
TGTGCCAGCACAGGGTTCGAAGAGACCCAGTACTTC
CASTGFEETQYF
>TRBJ1-1|NA|NA|TRBV4-3
TGCGCCAGCAGCCAAGAAGGAGGGAGAAGTACTGAAGCTTTCTTT
CASSQEGGRSTEAFF
>TRBJ1-6|TRBD1|NA|TRBV10-3
TGTGCCATCCGGGACAGCTATAATTCACCCCTCCACTTT
CAIRDSYNSPLHF
>TRBJ2-1|TRBD1|NA|TRBV11-1
TGTGCCAGCAGCTTGGGACAGAACAATGAGCAGTTCTTC
CASSLGQNNEQFF
>TRBJ2-5|TRBD2|NA|TRBV7-2
TGTGCCAGCAGCTTGGGACTAGCGGGGGCTGAGACCCAGTACTTC
CASSLGLAGAETQYF
>TRBJ1-2|NA|NA|TRBV7-3
TGTGCCAGCAGCTTTGACGAGGGAGGCTACACCTTC
CASSFDEGGYTF
>TRBJ1-1|NA|NA|TRBV24-1
TGTGCCACCAGCCGCTCGGGAGGGAGGACTGAAGCTTTCTTT
CATSRSGGRTEAFF
>TRBJ2-3|NA|once|TRBV18
TGTGCCAGCTCACCTGGCGGGGAGGATACGCAGTATTTT
CASSPGGEDTQYF
>TRBJ2-2|TRBD2|NA|TRBV30
TGTGCCTGGGGGGGGTCGGCGGGAGACACCGGGGAGCTGTTTTTT
CAWGGSAGDTGELFF
>TRBJ1-5|NA|NA|TRBV4-1
TGCGCCAGCAGCCAGGGAAGGGGTCAGCCCCAGCATTTT
CASSQGRGQPQHF
>TRBJ2-7|NA|NA|TRBV19
TGTGCCAGTAGTATGCAGGGTGGTGAGCAGTACTTC
CASSMQGGEQYF
>TRBJ2-7|TRBD2|few|TRBV6-5
TGTGCCAGCAGTTACTGGACTAGCGGGCCCTACGAGCAGTACTTC
CASSYWTSGPYEQYF
>TRBJ1-6|TRBD1|NA|TRBV7-3
TGTGCCAGCAGCGCAGGGGGAGCGGGCTATAATTCACCCCTCCACTTT
CASSAGGAGYNSPLHF
>TRBJ1-3|NA|NA|TRBV7-2
TGTGCCAGCAGCTTAGTTTTCGGAGGGGGAAACACCATATATTTT
CASSLVFGGGNTIYF
>TRBJ1-4|NA|NA|TRBV19
TGTGCCAGTAGTTCCGGGGTCACTAATGAAAAACTGTTTTTT
CASSSGVTNEKLFF
>TRBJ1-3|NA|NA|TRBV7-9
TGTGCCAGCAGCTTAGCTGGGCAACAGGGTGATGGAAACACCATATATTTT
CASSLAGQQGDGNTIYF
>TRBJ2-3|NA|NA|TRBV5-1
TGCGCCAGCAGCGCCGGGACTAGCACAGATACGCAGTATTTT
CASSAGTSTDTQYF
>TRBJ1-4|NA|NA|TRBV6-5
TGTGCCAGCAGTTACTCGAGGGCGCCTAATGAAAAACTGTTTTTT
CASSYSRAPNEKLFF
>TRBJ2-4|TRBD1|NA|TRBV29-1
TGCAGCGTAATGGACAGGGTGTTAATGAACATTCAGTACTTC
CSVMDRVLMNIQYF
>TRBJ2-2|TRBD2|few|TRBV7-9
TGTGCCAGCAGCCGACTAGCGGGTAGAACCGGGGAGCTGTTTTTT
CASSRLAGRTGELFF
>TRBJ1-5|TRBD1|NA|TRBV11-2
TGTGCCAGCAGCTTCGGGACAGGAGACCCCTCCGGGCCCCAGCATTTT
CASSFGTGDPSGPQHF
>TRBJ2-7|TRBD1|NA|TRBV5-8
TGTGCCAGCAGCCCCTGGGGGTCAGGGGGTAACTACGAGCAGTACTTC
CASSPWGSGGNYEQYF
>TRBJ2-7|TRBD1|NA|TRBV12-3/TRBV12-4
TGTGCCAGCAATGGGGACAGCGACTACGAGCAGTACTTC
CASNGDSDYEQYF
>TRBJ2-3|TRBD2|NA|TRBV7-3
TGTGCCAGCAGCTTAATAGGCGGGAGCTCCGGGGAGGGAGATACGCAGTATTTT
CASSLIGGSSGEGDTQYF
>TRBJ1-1|NA|NA|TRBV9
TGTGCCAGCAGCGTAGCCCCCGACACTGAAGCTTTCTTT
CASSVAPDTEAFF
>TRBJ2-1|TRBD2|NA|TRBV5-1
TGCGCCAGCAAGGGTGGCGGGAGGGCTGGCAATGAGCAGTTCTTC
CASKGGGRAGNEQFF
>TRBJ2-1|NA|once|TRBV19
TGTGCCAGTAGTATGGGGGACACCTACAATGAGCAGTTCTTC
CASSMGDTYNEQFF